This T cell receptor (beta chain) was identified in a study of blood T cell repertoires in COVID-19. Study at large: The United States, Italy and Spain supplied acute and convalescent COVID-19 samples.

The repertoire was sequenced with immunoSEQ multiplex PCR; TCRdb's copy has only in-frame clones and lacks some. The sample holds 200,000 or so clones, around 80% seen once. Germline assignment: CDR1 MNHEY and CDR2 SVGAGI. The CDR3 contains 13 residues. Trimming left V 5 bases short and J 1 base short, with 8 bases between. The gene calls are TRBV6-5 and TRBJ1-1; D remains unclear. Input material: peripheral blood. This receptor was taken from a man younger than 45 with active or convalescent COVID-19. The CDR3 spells CASSLGRNTEAFF. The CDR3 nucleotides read TGTGCCAGCAGTCTTGGGCGGAACACTGAAGCTTTCTTT.